The TCR beta chain under discussion was sequenced for a study of blood T cell repertoires in COVID-19 (dated by TCRdb to about 2020). Regarding the complete study: The collaborator samples originated in the United States, Italy and Spain and spanned the acute and convalescent phases of COVID-19. Sample metadata almost always included a de-identified subject ID, COVID-19 status, age in years and sex. The repertoires were made available in a free public database intended to serve as a resource for research on the immune response to SARS-CoV-2. The prospective study material was composed of cDNA or gDNA derived from T cells, B-cell-depleted T cells, or PBMCs. Samples came from the ongoing ImmuneRACE study (first 160 participants) plus 1,254 subjects from 6 global collaborators. Where HLA class I and class II types were available, the types were taken from metadata supplied by the sample provider, not from assay-based typing. The dataset comprised deeply sampled blood TCRbeta repertoires from subjects exposed to, actively infected with, or recovered from COVID-19.

Relative to germline, V is missing 3 bases and J is missing 0 bases, with 4 bases of the junction outside any gene match. CDR1 and CDR2 were assigned from the germline V gene (reference sequence) as LNHDA and SQIVND. From the cysteine through the phenylalanine, the CDR3 covers 15 amino acids. The only DNA kept is the CDR3, 45 bases in frame from the first base. Overall results and qualifications from the work: The quantity of clinical and demographic metadata differed by source and by participant and was supplied without curation.

TCRbeta CDR3 regions were amplified from genomic DNA using the immunoSEQ Assay, a bias-controlled multiplex PCR. The source study handled its data this way. Nucleated cell counts per sample were estimated from amplification of reference gene primers within the assay. To quantify the absolute abundance of each unique TCRbeta CDR3 rearrangement, sequence reads were collapsed and filtered. For each sample, productive Simpson clonality was calculated by taking the square root of Simpson's diversity index across productive rearrangements. TCRdb provides this immuneACCESS table in a form limited to in-frame rearrangements. Some clones are lacking; in checked studies, under half of them reflect an unresolved V gene, and why the rest are absent is not known. V, J and clone size are those of that table, while D and trimming were read from the DNA. In all, the sample holds around 110,000 clones, and 75% to 95% of those were seen once. The top ten clonotypes cover under 2% of the sample.

Each collaborating institution followed its own protocols to collect whole blood in K2EDTA tubes. Collaborator samples were shipped for TCRbeta analysis as frozen whole blood, isolated PBMCs, or DNA extracted from either sample type. This clone was counted a single time. Its recognized antigen is unknown. It has no much larger one-base neighbor in the sample; base qualities were not kept. The rearranged segments are TRBV19 and TRBJ1-1; 7 central nucleotides agree with TRBD1. Source material: peripheral blood. The receptor comes from a human donor with active COVID-19. The donor label of this sample is uncertain. The CDR3 corresponds to CASSIRGWVNTEAFF. Read as DNA, the sequence is TGTGCCAGTAGTATCAGGGGGTGGGTGAACACTGAAGCTTTCTTT.